The 20 T cell receptor beta chains presented below share a single source sample, sequenced in a study of cytomegalovirus exposure and HLA in healthy donors. The PCR ran on 60 Vbeta and 13 Jbeta primers. Profiled with immunoSEQ multiplex PCR; TCRdb holds only in-frame clones, not every one. The repertoire holds roughly 180,000 clones, with more than 60% as singletons. Sequenced input: PBMCs. All receptors derive from a woman aged 60-75 years in good health and CMV-seropositive.

The chain has TRBV29-1 and TRBJ2-4; 10 nucleotides line up with TRBD1. Looked up from germline, CDR1 is SQVTM and CDR2 is ANQGSEA. Trimming removed 7 bases from V and 5 bases from J; junction bases left unmatched: 5. This CDR3 spans 13 amino acids. Written as DNA, the CDR3 is TGCAGCGGGGGGGGGACAGGGGAAAACATTCAGTACTTC. Protein sequence: CSGGGTGENIQYF.

The chain employs TRBV11-2 and TRBJ2-1, with 9 bases aligning to TRBD2. V trimming: 5 bases; J trimming: 8 bases; junction bases outside the gene matches: 10. The CDR3 loop spans 15 amino acids. Germline V gene data show CDR1 as SGHAT and CDR2 as FQNNGV. The CDR3 sequence: CASSKPGLALDEQFF. The CDR3 coding sequence is TGTGCCAGCAGCAAGCCGGGACTAGCTCTTGATGAGCAGTTCTTC.

This chain connects TRBV5-1 to TRBJ2-7; 11 nucleotides agree with TRBD2. Germline trimming cut 3 bases from V and 5 bases from J; bases unmatched to any gene: 10. Germline values: CDR1 SGHRS, CDR2 YFSETQ. There are 16 residues in the CDR3. DNA for the CDR3: TGCGCCAGCAGCTCGGTTAGCGGGGGGGCCCCCCACGAGCAGTACTTC. It is translated as CASSSVSGGAPHEQYF.

The chain links TRBV27 to TRBJ2-1; maybe TRBD2 (7 bases). The germline V gene has CDR1 MNHEY and CDR2 SMNVEV (reference sequence). Trimming shortened V by 5 bases and J by 4 bases, and 21 bases separated the two germline ends. The CDR3 totals 17 residues. CDR3 nucleotide sequence: TGTGCCAGCAGTCAGGGTAGGGGGGGGAAACTTTACAATGAGCAGTTCTTC. Its translation: CASSQGRGGKLYNEQFF.

The chain has TRBV6-1 and TRBJ2-3; 9 bases align to TRBD2. CDR1 MNHNS and CDR2 SASEGT come from the germline V gene. Germline trimming cut 4 bases from V and 6 bases from J; bases unmatched to any gene: 5. The CDR3 runs 14 residues. The CDR3 loop is CASSARLAGDTQYF. As DNA, the CDR3 is TGTGCCAGCAGTGCCCGCCTAGCGGGGGATACGCAGTATTTT.

The V gene is TRBV27, the J gene TRBJ2-2; possibly TRBD2 for D (6 bases). Germline V gene data show CDR1 as MNHEY and CDR2 as SMNVEV (reference sequence). Trimming cost V 4 bases and J 6 bases, with 12 bases left between them. There are 14 residues in the CDR3. CDR3: CASSSGLPPGELFF. The CDR3 nucleotides are TGTGCCAGCAGTTCGGGACTCCCCCCCGGGGAGCTGTTTTTT.

The chain links TRBV21-1 to TRBJ1-1; the DNA was not used to check the table's D call, TRBD1. TRBV21-1 is a known pseudogene. The CDR3 contains 16 residues. The CDR3 region is CASSTRGQEGSTEAFF. The DNA for the CDR3 is TGTGCCAGCAGCACCCGAGGACAGGAAGGGAGCACTGAAGCTTTCTTT.

On this clone: Additional DNA sequences in this sample encode the identical CDR3. V gene TRBV28 combines with J gene TRBJ2-7, with TRBD2 matching 11 bases. The V gene end was trimmed by 6 bases and the J gene end by 3 bases; junction bases not matched to a gene: 4. Germline CDR1 MDHEN, CDR2 SYDVKM. The CDR3 spans 14 residues. CDR3 sequence reads: CASSLAGGIYEQYF. CDR3 nucleotide sequence: TGTGCCAGCAGCCTAGCGGGGGGAATCTACGAGCAGTACTTC.

The V and J genes are TRBV12-5 and TRBJ2-2, with TRBD1 as a possible D gene (6 bases). Per germline, CDR1 LGHNT and CDR2 FRNRAP. The CDR3 extends over 16 amino acids. V lost 3 bases and J 6 bases, leaving 17 bases between the germline ends. This chain's CDR3 is CASGLLLQGRAGELFF. The CDR3, as DNA: TGTGCTAGTGGTTTACTGCTGCAGGGGAGAGCCGGGGAGCTGTTTTTT.

The chain joins TRBV28 to TRBJ1-6, with TRBD1 as a possible D gene (6 bases). The V and J ends lost 5 bases and 4 bases respectively, with 12 bases between them. The CDR3 is 15 amino acids. CDR1 MDHEN and CDR2 SYDVKM come from the germline V gene. This CDR3 is CASSPPGHYNSPLHF. CDR3 in DNA: TGTGCCAGCAGTCCTCCGGGACATTATAATTCACCCCTCCACTTT.

The gene calls are TRBV6-1 and TRBJ2-1, with 10 bases that match TRBD1. The V and J ends lost 6 bases and 4 bases, in that order; junction bases with no gene match: 3. The CDR3 contains 14 residues. Germline loops: CDR1 MNHNS, CDR2 SASEGT. In DNA form, the CDR3 reads TGTGCCAGCAGCCGGGACAGGGGATACAATGAGCAGTTCTTC. Amino acids: CASSRDRGYNEQFF.

This clone was seen only a few times. The V and J genes are TRBV7-3 and TRBJ2-2, with 9 bases lining up with TRBD2. The CDR3 length is 17 residues. Germline V CDR1 and CDR2: SGHTA, FQGTGA. V lost 1 base to trimming and J lost 2 bases; unmatched junction nucleotides: 5. In DNA form, the CDR3 reads TGTGCCAGCAGCTTAATAGCTAGCGGGGCTAACACCGGGGAGCTGTTTTTT. Protein product: CASSLIASGANTGELFF.

The genes are TRBV9 and TRBJ2-2; TRBD2 aligns across 9 bases. V lost 0 bases to trimming and J lost 6 bases; unmatched junction nucleotides: 3. Germline V CDR1 and CDR2: SGDLS, YYNGEE. CDR3 length: 15 amino acids. As DNA, the CDR3 is TGTGCCAGCAGCGTAGCTGGGACTAGCTCCGGGGAGCTGTTTTTT. Translating gives CASSVAGTSSGELFF.

J is TRBJ2-5 and V is TRBV7-3, with D hard to call. This CDR3 has 13 amino acids. Looked up from germline, CDR1 is SGHTA and CDR2 is FQGTGA. The V gene lost 3 bases and the J gene lost 3 bases, with 8 bases spanning the gap. The CDR3 bases are TGTGCCAGCAGCTTGACACAAGAAGAGACCCAGTACTTC. Protein: CASSLTQEETQYF.

The V call is TRBV7-9, the J call TRBJ1-1; D uncertain. V lost 6 bases to trimming and J lost 1 base, with 12 bases between them. Per germline, CDR1 SEHNR and CDR2 FQNEAQ (reference sequence). The CDR3 is 14 residues long. CDR3 DNA sequence: TGTGCCAGCAGTCCCACAGCCCAGAACACTGAAGCTTTCTTT. Residues: CASSPTAQNTEAFF.

This clone was seen once. The chain combines TRBV2 with TRBJ1-1, with 7 bases aligning to TRBD1. This CDR3 is built from 12 residues. Germline CDR1 is SNHLY and CDR2 is FYNNEI. The V and J ends lost 3 bases and 11 bases, in that order; junction bases with no gene match: 6. CDR3 bases: TGTGCCAGCAGTGACCTGACAGGGTCGGCTTTCTTT. This codes for CASSDLTGSAFF. The whole variable domain, remainder taken from reference TRBV2 and TRBJ1-1, is EPEVTQTPSHQVTQMGQEVILRCVPISNHLYFYWYRQILGQKVEFLVSFYNNEISEKSEIFDDQFSVERPDGSNFTLKIRSTKLEDSAMYFCASSDLTGSAFFGQGTRLTVV.

The chain uses TRBV6-5 and TRBJ2-7; TRBD2 matches at 8 bases. Unmatched junction bases numbered 2, after V lost 5 bases and J lost 2 bases. Germline V gene data show CDR1 as MNHEY and CDR2 as SVGAGI. This CDR3 spans 13 amino acids. For the CDR3, the DNA is TGTGCCAGCAGTGGACTAGCAGCCTACGAGCAGTACTTC. Translated: CASSGLAAYEQYF.

This chain uses TRBV25-1 with TRBJ2-5; D is possibly TRBD2 (5 bases). The CDR3 loop spans 14 amino acids. Germline-derived CDR1 and CDR2 are MGHDK and SYGVNS. The V end lost 1 base, the J end lost 5 bases, and 11 bases lay between the germline ends. CDR3 coding DNA: TGTGCCAGCAGTGAATCGCGGGTTTGGGAGACCCAGTACTTC. Its translation is CASSESRVWETQYF.

V usage is TRBV30 and J usage is TRBJ2-5; unclear D gene. Per the germline V gene, CDR1 is GTSNPN and CDR2 is SVGIG (reference sequence). This CDR3 has 11 amino acids. Deletions cut 5 bases from V and 5 bases from J, with 9 bases between. This CDR3 reads CAWVPEETQYF. For the CDR3, the DNA is TGTGCCTGGGTTCCGGAGGAGACCCAGTACTTC.

This clone was recorded a few times. V is TRBV28 and J is TRBJ2-7; D is possibly TRBD2 (5 bases). The CDR3 is 14 residues long. Per the germline V gene, CDR1 is MDHEN and CDR2 is SYDVKM. V was cut by 10 bases and J by 0 bases, with 16 bases left in between. CDR3 coding DNA: TGTGCCACCAGAGGGCGGGCGAACTCCTACGAGCAGTACTTC. Its translation is CATRGRANSYEQYF.